This T cell receptor beta chain was observed in a study of blood T cell repertoires in COVID-19. Study-wide background: Nucleic acid was either cDNA or gDNA, and it came from T cells, B-cell-depleted T cells, or PBMCs.

Germline values: CDR1 MDHEN, CDR2 SYDVKM. Trimming shortened V by 11 bases and J by 9 bases, and 14 bases separated the two germline ends. This CDR3 is 12 amino acids long. TCRdb keeps only in-frame clones here, not all; method: immunoSEQ multiplex PCR. The repertoire has fewer than 350,000 clones, roughly 90% of them found once; the top ten carry about 1.5%. The specimen was PBMCs or T cells enriched from blood (not recorded which). The TCR was taken from a woman younger than 35 with acute COVID-19. V and J are TRBV28 and TRBJ1-6, with D possibly TRBD1 on 6 matching bases. The CDR3 is CAASGGISPLHF. The CDR3 DNA follows: TGTGCCGCATCGGGGGGCATTTCACCCCTCCACTTT. The full variable domain, rest sourced from reference TRBV28 and TRBJ1-6, is DVKVTQSSRYLVKRTGEKVFLECVQDMDHENMFWYRQDPGLGLRLIYFSYDVKMKEKGDIPEGYSVSREKKERFSLILESASTNQTSMYLCAASGGISPLHFGNGTRLTVT.